This T cell receptor beta chain was profiled in a study of identical twins. In its sample, this clonotype was seen a few times. Its antigen is still unknown. V lost 6 bases and J lost 4; bases outside the gene matches: 7. This CDR3 contains 16 residues. Healthy Caucasians, and only they, were the donors. Study observations and caveats: Memory repertoires showed no such pattern, whereas abundant cord blood beta clonotypes carried fewer insertions. Monozygotic twin pairs showed more out-of-frame TCR alpha sharing than models estimated. With beta out-of-frame sequences, excess sharing by twins was weaker.

From the 5' RACE reads, TCRdb called clonotypes with MiXCR, one entry per CDR3 protein. The data contain a few hundred thousand distinct CDR3 sequences, approximately 8.8% of them singletons. Sample: naive T cells sorted from blood. This chain connects TRBV12-3 or TRBV12-4 to TRBJ2-1; 12 nucleotides line up with TRBD2. The clonotype originates from a woman in her 50s in good health. This CDR3 is CASSPSSGRDYNEQFF. CDR3 coding DNA: TGTGCCAGCAGCCCTTCTAGCGGGAGGGATTACAATGAGCAGTTCTTC.